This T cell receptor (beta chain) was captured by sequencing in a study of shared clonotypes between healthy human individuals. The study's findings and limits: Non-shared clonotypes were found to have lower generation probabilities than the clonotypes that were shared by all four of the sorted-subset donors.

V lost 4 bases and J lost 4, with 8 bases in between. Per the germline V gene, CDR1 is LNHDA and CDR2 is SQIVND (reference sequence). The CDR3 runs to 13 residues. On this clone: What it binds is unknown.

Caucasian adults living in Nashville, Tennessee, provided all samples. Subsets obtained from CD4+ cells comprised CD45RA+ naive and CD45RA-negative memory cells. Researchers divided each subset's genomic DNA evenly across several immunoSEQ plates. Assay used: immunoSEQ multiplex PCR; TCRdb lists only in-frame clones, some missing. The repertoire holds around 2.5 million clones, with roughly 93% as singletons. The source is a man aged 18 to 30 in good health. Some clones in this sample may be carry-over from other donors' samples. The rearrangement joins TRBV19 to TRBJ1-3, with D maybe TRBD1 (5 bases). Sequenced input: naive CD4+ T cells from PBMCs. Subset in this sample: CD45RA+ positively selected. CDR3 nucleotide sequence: TGTGCCAGTAGTAGTTACAGGGGAAACACCATATATTTT. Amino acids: CASSSYRGNTIYF.